The 6 T cell receptor beta chains in this list originate from one sample, sequenced in a study of blood T cells in healthy people across ages (dated by TCRdb to between 2015 and 2017). Library preparation employed 5' RACE. TCRdb names Illumina HiSeq 2500 as the instrument used. The second PCR ran for roughly 7 to 12 cycles and used a J-beta primer mix along with a sample-barcoded 5' primer. TCRdb cleaned the public reads at Q25 with fastp, built clones with MiXCR and kept in-frame beta chains. Every distinct CDR3 protein forms one entry, paired with its most common genes and DNA. Across this sample there are a few hundred thousand distinct CDR3 sequences, with less than 30% seen only once. The ten largest account for 29% of the sample. Sequenced sample: blood. Every receptor here comes from a woman in her seventies in good health.

The chain uses TRBV7-9 and TRBJ1-5; D might be TRBD1 (5 bases). The CDR3 spans 16 residues. The V and J ends lost 0 bases and 1 base respectively, with 10 bases between them. Germline CDR1 and CDR2: SEHNR and FQNEAQ (reference sequence). The CDR3 here is CASSLAVGESNQPQHF. The CDR3 region has the DNA TGTGCCAGCAGCTTAGCGGTGGGGGAAAGCAATCAGCCCCAGCATTTT.

This rearrangement joins TRBV7-2 to TRBJ2-5; the D call may be TRBD1 or TRBD2 (5 bases each). The germline CDR1 and CDR2 sequences are SGHTA and FQGNSA. This CDR3 has 14 residues. V gave up 5 bases and J gave up 5 bases, with 15 bases separating them. CDR3 loop: CASSTQGAGETQYF. Here the CDR3 DNA reads TGTGCCAGCAGCACCCAGGGAGCAGGGGAGACCCAGTACTTC.

As regards this clonotype: Since the CDR3 does not end with the conserved phenylalanine or tryptophan, this likely comes from a read error. The chain uses TRBV20-1 and TRBJ2-5, with 14 nucleotides matching TRBD2. The J call may be in error: the DNA end matches TRBJ2-1 better. The CDR3 is made up of 14 amino acids. Germline V lookup: CDR1 DFQATT, CDR2 SNEGSKA (reference sequence). The CDR3 DNA is TGCAGTGCTGTGACTAGCGGGAGGGGGAATGAGCAGTTCCTC. Translating gives CSAVTSGRGNEQFL.

This clonotype has only a few counts. The chain combines TRBV12-5 with TRBJ2-5, with a possible D match to TRBD2 (5 bases). V lost 3 bases, J lost 6 bases, and 8 bases lay in between. CDR1 is LGHNT and CDR2 is FRNRAP in the germline V gene. This CDR3 comprises 12 residues. CDR3 protein: CASGLTGKTQYF. The CDR3 nucleotides read TGTGCTAGTGGTTTAACGGGAAAGACCCAGTACTTC.

This clonotype showed up just once. The chain links TRBV20-1 to TRBJ1-5; 9 bases map to TRBD1. CDR3 length: 14 residues. Per germline, CDR1 DFQATT and CDR2 SNEGSKA (reference sequence). V lost 6 bases and J lost 3; bases outside the gene matches: 6. For the CDR3, the DNA is TGCAGTGCCACGGGACAGGGAGACAATCAGCCCCAGCATTTT. Protein: CSATGQGDNQPQHF.

The V call is TRBV3-1, the J call TRBJ1-5; D might be TRBD1 (5 bases). V was shortened by 0 bases and J by 7 bases, with 7 bases between the two germline ends. This CDR3 has 13 amino acids. CDR1 and CDR2 (germline): LGHDT, YNNKEL (reference sequence). The CDR3 DNA follows: TGTGCCAGCAGCCAAGAAAGGGGCCAGCCCCAGCATTTT. Its translation: CASSQERGQPQHF.